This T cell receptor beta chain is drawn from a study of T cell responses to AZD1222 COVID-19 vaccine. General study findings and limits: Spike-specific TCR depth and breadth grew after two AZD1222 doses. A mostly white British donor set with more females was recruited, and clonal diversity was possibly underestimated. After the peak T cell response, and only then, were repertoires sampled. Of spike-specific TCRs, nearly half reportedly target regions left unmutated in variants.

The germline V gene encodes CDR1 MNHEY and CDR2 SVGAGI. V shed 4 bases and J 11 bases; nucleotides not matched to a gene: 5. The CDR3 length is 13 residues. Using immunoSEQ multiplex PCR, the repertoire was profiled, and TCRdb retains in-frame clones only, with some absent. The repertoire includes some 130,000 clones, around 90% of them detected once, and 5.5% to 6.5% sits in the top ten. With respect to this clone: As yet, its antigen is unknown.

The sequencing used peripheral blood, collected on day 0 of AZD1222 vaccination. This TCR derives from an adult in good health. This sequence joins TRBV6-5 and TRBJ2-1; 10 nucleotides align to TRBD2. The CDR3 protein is CASSSMGLAKQFF. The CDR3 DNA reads TGTGCCAGCAGTTCCATGGGACTAGCGAAGCAGTTCTTC.